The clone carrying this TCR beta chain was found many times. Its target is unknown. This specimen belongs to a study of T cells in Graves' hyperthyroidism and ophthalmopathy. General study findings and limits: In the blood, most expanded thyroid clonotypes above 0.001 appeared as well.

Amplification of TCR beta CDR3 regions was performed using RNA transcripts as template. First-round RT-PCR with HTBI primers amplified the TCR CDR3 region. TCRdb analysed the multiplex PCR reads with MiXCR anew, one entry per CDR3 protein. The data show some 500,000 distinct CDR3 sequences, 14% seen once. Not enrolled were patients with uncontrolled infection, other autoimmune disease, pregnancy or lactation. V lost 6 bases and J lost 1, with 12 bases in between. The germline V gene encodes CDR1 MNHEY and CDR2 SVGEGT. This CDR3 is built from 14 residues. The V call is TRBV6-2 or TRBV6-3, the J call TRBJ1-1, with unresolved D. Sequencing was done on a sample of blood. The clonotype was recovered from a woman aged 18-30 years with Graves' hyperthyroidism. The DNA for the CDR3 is TGTGCCAGCAGGGGCTCCGTACGGAACACTGAAGCTTTCTTT. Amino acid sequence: CASRGSVRNTEAFF.